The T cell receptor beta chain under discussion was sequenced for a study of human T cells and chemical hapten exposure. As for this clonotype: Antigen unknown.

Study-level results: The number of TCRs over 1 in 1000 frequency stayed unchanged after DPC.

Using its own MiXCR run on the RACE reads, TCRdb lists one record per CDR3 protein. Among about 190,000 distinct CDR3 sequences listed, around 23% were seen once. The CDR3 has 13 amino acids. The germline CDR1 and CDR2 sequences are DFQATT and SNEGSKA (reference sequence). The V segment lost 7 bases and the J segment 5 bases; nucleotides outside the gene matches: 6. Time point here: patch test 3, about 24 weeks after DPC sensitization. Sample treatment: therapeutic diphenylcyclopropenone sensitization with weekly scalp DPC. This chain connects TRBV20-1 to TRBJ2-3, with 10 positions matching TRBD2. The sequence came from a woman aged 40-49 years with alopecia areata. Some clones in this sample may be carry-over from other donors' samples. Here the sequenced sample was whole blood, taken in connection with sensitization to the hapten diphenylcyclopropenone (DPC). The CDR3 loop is CSGSGRGQDTQYF. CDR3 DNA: TGCAGTGGCAGCGGGAGGGGTCAAGATACGCAGTATTTT.